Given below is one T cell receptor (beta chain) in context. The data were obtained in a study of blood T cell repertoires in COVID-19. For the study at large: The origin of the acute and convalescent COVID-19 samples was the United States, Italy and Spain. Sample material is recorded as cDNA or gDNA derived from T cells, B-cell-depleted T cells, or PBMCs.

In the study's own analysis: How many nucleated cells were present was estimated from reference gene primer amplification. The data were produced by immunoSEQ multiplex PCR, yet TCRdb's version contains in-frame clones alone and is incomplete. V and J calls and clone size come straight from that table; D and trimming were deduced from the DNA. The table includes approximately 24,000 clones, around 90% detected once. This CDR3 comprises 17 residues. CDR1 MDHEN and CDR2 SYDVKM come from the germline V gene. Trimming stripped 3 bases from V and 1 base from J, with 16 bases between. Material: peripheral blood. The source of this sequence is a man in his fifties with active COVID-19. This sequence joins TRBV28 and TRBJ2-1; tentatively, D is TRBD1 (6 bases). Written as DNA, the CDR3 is TGTGCCAGCAGTTTGGAAACAGGGTCTGAATCCTACAATGAGCAGTTCTTC. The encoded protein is CASSLETGSESYNEQFF.